One sample yielded the 29 T cell receptor beta chains listed below, sequenced in a study of shared clonotypes between healthy human individuals. Using immunoSEQ multiplex PCR, the repertoire was profiled, and TCRdb retains in-frame clones only, with some absent. The repertoire has over a million clones, nearly 99% of them found once; the top ten carry roughly 0.45%. Sample: naive CD4+ T cells sorted from blood. The subset was: CD45RA+ positively selected. All receptors derive from a man younger than 45 in good health.

This clone was recorded once. The rearrangement links TRBV27 to TRBJ2-3; D gene ambiguous. CDR1 is MNHEY and CDR2 is SMNVEV in the germline V gene (reference sequence). V lost 1 base to trimming and J lost 3 bases, with 8 bases between them. The CDR3 length is 14 residues. The CDR3 here is CASSLFERTDTQYF. CDR3 DNA sequence: TGTGCCAGCAGTTTATTTGAGAGGACAGATACGCAGTATTTT.

The rearrangement joins TRBV7-6 to TRBJ2-2; 7 nucleotides agree with TRBD2. Germline CDR1 and CDR2: SGHVS and FNYEAQ. The CDR3 runs to 14 residues. V lost 7 bases to trimming and J lost 4 bases; unmatched junction nucleotides: 6. CDR3 DNA: TGTGCCAGCAACTCGGGGGGTTTCACCGGGGAGCTGTTTTTT. Translated: CASNSGGFTGELFF.

The chain recombines TRBV11-3 with TRBJ2-3, with D perhaps matching TRBD1 (6 bases). This CDR3 region has 12 residues. Germline CDR1 reads SGHNT; CDR2 reads YENEEA. V gave up 5 bases and J gave up 10 bases, with 13 bases separating them. The DNA of the CDR3 is TGTGCCAGCAGCCGCAGTGAGGGGGCGCAGTATTTT. Translation: CASSRSEGAQYF.

The genes are TRBV28 and TRBJ2-2; 9 positions match TRBD1. Germline V lookup: CDR1 MDHEN, CDR2 SYDVKM. CDR3 length equals 17 residues. The V segment lost 4 bases and the J segment 4 bases; nucleotides outside the gene matches: 10. The CDR3 DNA sequence: TGTGCCAGCAGTTCCCAGACCGGGACAGGGTTCACCGGGGAGCTGTTTTTT. This sequence encodes CASSSQTGTGFTGELFF.

The chain has TRBV11-2 and TRBJ2-7; TRBD1 is a possible D gene (7 bases). The CDR3 spans 14 residues. Germline assignment: CDR1 SGHAT and CDR2 FQNNGV. V lost 3 bases and J 9 bases, leaving 18 bases between the germline ends. The CDR3 DNA sequence: TGTGCCAGCAGCTTCCCAGGGGGGCTGATGCGGCAGTACTTC. This translates into CASSFPGGLMRQYF.

The V and J genes are TRBV5-5 and TRBJ1-4, with D hard to call. CDR1 and CDR2 (germline): SGHKS, YYEKEE (reference sequence). The CDR3 length is 14 residues. Trimming left V 5 bases short and J 7 bases short, with 15 bases between. CDR3 region: CASSLGSQTEKLFF. For the CDR3, the DNA is TGTGCCAGCAGTCTCGGGAGTCAGACTGAAAAACTGTTTTTT.

This chain connects TRBV6-5 to TRBJ2-2, with a possible D match to TRBD1 (5 bases). Trimming pared 2 bases from V and 6 bases from J, leaving 13 bases between. The V gene's germline CDR1 is MNHEY and CDR2 SVGAGI. The CDR3 is made up of 15 amino acids. The CDR3 region is CASSYGQGGPGELFF. The CDR3, as DNA: TGTGCCAGCAGTTACGGGCAGGGTGGCCCCGGGGAGCTGTTTTTT.

This rearrangement joins TRBV18 to TRBJ2-2; no definite D call. The CDR3 length is 13 residues. The ends were cut back, 5 bases at V and 6 bases at J, with 10 bases in the middle. Germline-derived CDR1 and CDR2 are KGHSH and LQKENI. The CDR3 loop is CASSTSPPGELFF. Here the CDR3 DNA reads TGTGCCAGCTCAACGTCTCCCCCCGGGGAGCTGTTTTTT.

V and J are TRBV13 and TRBJ2-6; no firm D call. The ends were cut back, 8 bases at V and 2 bases at J, with 7 bases in the middle. Germline V CDR1 and CDR2: PRHDT, FYEKMQ (reference sequence). The CDR3 is 13 amino acids. The CDR3, as DNA: TGTGCCAGCGGAGCTACTGGGGCCAACGTCCTGACTTTC. This translates into CASGATGANVLTF.

V and J are TRBV18 and TRBJ1-2; a possible D gene is TRBD1 (6 bases). V lost 3 bases to trimming and J lost 4 bases, with 18 bases between them. Germline CDR1 and CDR2: KGHSH and LQKENI. The CDR3 runs 16 residues. The CDR3 spells CASSPGQQAPFYGYTF. The CDR3 nucleotides are TGTGCCAGCTCACCTGGACAGCAAGCCCCTTTCTATGGCTACACCTTC.

V usage is TRBV28 and J usage is TRBJ2-4, with TRBD1 identical over 9 bases. The ends lost 6 bases at V and 6 bases at J; junction bases unmatched: 6. This CDR3 contains 14 residues. Germline V gene sequence: CDR1 MDHEN, CDR2 SYDVKM. CDR3: CASRGQGRLNIQYF. In DNA form, the CDR3 reads TGTGCCAGCAGGGGACAGGGCCGCTTAAACATTCAGTACTTC.

The CDR3 DNA is TGTGCCAGCAGTTTCTACCCAAGGAATGAAAAACTGTTTTTT. Encoded protein: CASSFYPRNEKLFF. This chain joins TRBV28 and TRBJ1-4; no firm D call. The V gene's germline CDR1 is MDHEN and CDR2 SYDVKM. CDR3 size: 14 residues. The V end lost 3 bases, the J end lost 5 bases, and 10 bases lay between the germline ends.

Regarding this clone: The same CDR3 can be traced to other DNA sequences in this sample. The V gene is TRBV5-5, the J gene TRBJ2-7, with 9 bases fitting TRBD1. Germline V gene sequence: CDR1 SGHKS, CDR2 YYEKEE (reference sequence). This CDR3 contains 14 residues. Trimming at V came to 4 bases and at J to 2 bases, leaving 4 bases not matched to a gene. DNA of the CDR3: TGTGCCAGCAGCCTAGGACAGGGGCCCTACGAGCAGTACTTC. It encodes CASSLGQGPYEQYF.

V gene TRBV2 combines with J gene TRBJ2-5, with TRBD2 matching over 9 bases. CDR1 SNHLY and CDR2 FYNNEI come from the germline V gene. The CDR3 runs 16 residues. V lost 2 bases, J lost 1 base, and 5 bases stayed unmatched. CDR3: CASSEILAGVQETQYF. The CDR3, as DNA: TGTGCCAGCAGTGAAATATTAGCGGGGGTCCAAGAGACCCAGTACTTC.

This sequence joins TRBV12-5 and TRBJ1-1; perhaps TRBD1 as D (5 bases). V shed 5 bases and J shed 3 bases, with 16 bases lying between them. The germline V gene has CDR1 LGHNT and CDR2 FRNRAP. The CDR3 has 15 amino acids. CDR3 sequence (DNA): TGTGCTAGTGGTGACAGTGTCCGGGGATACACTGAAGCTTTCTTT. Encoded protein: CASGDSVRGYTEAFF.

The chain joins TRBV4-1 to TRBJ1-1; D is undetermined. This CDR3 is 14 amino acids long. Trimming took off 0 bases at V and 1 base at J, with 6 bases between the two ends. Per the germline V gene, CDR1 is MGHRA and CDR2 is YSYEKL. CDR3 sequence reads: CASSQDQTNTEAFF. The CDR3 region has the DNA TGCGCCAGCAGCCAAGATCAGACGAACACTGAAGCTTTCTTT.

This clone was observed once. The rearrangement uses TRBV11-2 and TRBJ1-3; no firm D call. CDR1 and CDR2 from the germline V gene are SGHAT and FQNNGV. Trimming pared 6 bases from V and 0 bases from J, leaving 15 bases between. This CDR3 comprises 16 residues. CDR3 residues: CASRGFGVISGNTIYF. The CDR3 nucleotides read TGTGCCAGCAGGGGGTTTGGGGTTATCTCTGGAAACACCATATATTTT. The variable domain in full, completed from reference TRBV11-2 and TRBJ1-3, reads EAGVAQSPRYKIIEKRQSVAFWCNPISGHATLYWYQQILGQGPKLLIQFQNNGVVDDSQLPKDRFSAERLKGVDSTLKIQPAKLEDSAVYLCASRGFGVISGNTIYFGEGSWLTVV.

The chain links TRBV6-1 to TRBJ1-5, with a weak D call TRBD1 (5 bases). V lost 3 bases and J 6 bases, leaving 12 bases between the germline ends. This CDR3 spans 14 amino acids. Germline V lookup: CDR1 MNHNS, CDR2 SASEGT. Here the CDR3 reads CASSDSMGGQPQHF. The CDR3 DNA reads as TGTGCCAGCAGTGATTCGATGGGGGGTCAGCCCCAGCATTTT.

This chain uses TRBV9 with TRBJ1-1; D unclear. Per the germline V gene, CDR1 is SGDLS and CDR2 is YYNGEE. The CDR3 spans 14 residues. V was shortened by 4 bases and J by 4 bases, with 14 bases between the two germline ends. This CDR3 is CASSPSGSSTEAFF. CDR3 DNA sequence: TGTGCCAGCAGCCCCTCGGGGAGTAGCACTGAAGCTTTCTTT.

This chain uses TRBV10-2 with TRBJ1-2, with no clear D. The germline V and J ends were trimmed by 0 bases and 10 bases, with 21 bases remaining between them. Germline values: CDR1 WSHSY, CDR2 SAAADI. The length of the CDR3 is 16 residues. In nucleotides, the CDR3 is TGCGCCAGCAGTGAGTCGGACGGACTGAGTAAGAGAGACTACACCTTC. Translated: CASSESDGLSKRDYTF.

The chain combines TRBV5-1 with TRBJ2-2; 7 positions match TRBD2. CDR1 is SGHRS and CDR2 is YFSETQ in the germline V gene. J lost 3 bases, V lost 4 bases, and 9 bases had no gene match. This CDR3 is built from 16 residues. CDR3: CASSRLSGGDTGELFF. The CDR3, as DNA: TGCGCCAGCAGCCGTTTGTCGGGAGGTGACACCGGGGAGCTGTTTTTT.

The chain couples TRBV28 to TRBJ2-7; D call uncertain. Trimming shortened V by 5 bases and J by 1 base, and 9 bases separated the two germline ends. CDR3 length: 13 amino acids. Germline CDR1 and CDR2: MDHEN and SYDVKM. This CDR3 is CASSRRQSYEQYF. As DNA, the CDR3 is TGTGCCAGCAGTCGGAGACAATCCTACGAGCAGTACTTC.

This chain connects TRBV2 to TRBJ2-1; 10 bases match TRBD2. V lost 10 bases to trimming and J lost 8 bases; unmatched junction nucleotides: 17. This CDR3 region has 16 residues. Germline loops: CDR1 SNHLY, CDR2 FYNNEI. The CDR3 DNA follows: TGTGCCAACGCACGTTCCCTAGCGGGGGCGGGAGATGAGCAGTTCTTC. Its protein is CANARSLAGAGDEQFF.

The J gene is TRBJ2-6, the V gene TRBV6-1; D is unclear. The V and J ends lost 5 bases and 1 base respectively, with 0 bases between them. CDR1 and CDR2 (germline): MNHNS, SASEGT. This CDR3 spans 12 amino acids. CDR3 bases: TGTGCCAGCAGTTCTGGGGCCAACGTCCTGACTTTC. Its translation is CASSSGANVLTF.

This chain joins TRBV11-2 and TRBJ2-1; D remains ambiguous. Trimming pared 5 bases from V and 7 bases from J, leaving 9 bases between. From germline, CDR1 is SGHAT and CDR2 FQNNGV. The CDR3 contains 12 residues. The CDR3 region is CASSPPRNEQFF. CDR3 bases: TGTGCCAGCAGCCCGCCGAGGAATGAGCAGTTCTTC. Full variable domain (missing parts from reference TRBV11-2 and TRBJ2-1): EAGVAQSPRYKIIEKRQSVAFWCNPISGHATLYWYQQILGQGPKLLIQFQNNGVVDDSQLPKDRFSAERLKGVDSTLKIQPAKLEDSAVYLCASSPPRNEQFFGPGTRLTVL.

The gene calls are TRBV7-9 and TRBJ2-3; a weak D match, TRBD2 (5 bases). Trimming took off 3 bases at V and 2 bases at J, with 12 bases between the two ends. The CDR3 is made up of 15 amino acids. The germline V gene has CDR1 SEHNR and CDR2 FQNEAQ (reference sequence). The CDR3 loop reads CASSLGAAPTDTQYF. CDR3 bases: TGTGCCAGCAGCTTGGGAGCGGCGCCCACAGATACGCAGTATTTT.

This chain uses TRBV29-1 with TRBJ1-5; TRBD1 is a possible D gene (5 bases). Trimming shortened V by 3 bases and J by 11 bases, and 11 bases separated the two germline ends. There are 11 residues in the CDR3. Germline-derived CDR1 and CDR2 are SQVTM and ANQGSEA. CDR3 sequence (DNA): TGCAGCGTTGAGTCCTGGGGGTCCCAGCATTTT. This codes for CSVESWGSQHF.

The rearrangement uses TRBV7-2 and TRBJ1-1; D remains unclear. The length of the CDR3 is 12 residues. Germline V gene data show CDR1 as SGHTA and CDR2 as FQGNSA. Trimming cost V 0 bases and J 9 bases, with 8 bases left between them. CDR3 loop: CASSLALGQAFF. The CDR3 bases are TGTGCCAGCAGCTTAGCGTTGGGTCAAGCTTTCTTT.

In regard to this clone: This sample includes further DNA sequences coding for the same CDR3. The V and J genes are TRBV18 and TRBJ2-1; 10 bases match TRBD1. This CDR3 spans 15 amino acids. Per the germline V gene, CDR1 is KGHSH and CDR2 is LQKENI. The V gene end was trimmed by 0 bases and the J gene end by 8 bases; junction bases not matched to a gene: 4. The CDR3 loop is CASSPPTGGLYEQFF. In DNA, the CDR3 is TGTGCCAGCTCACCACCGACAGGGGGCTTATATGAGCAGTTCTTC.